This entry lists 27 T cell receptor beta chains sequenced from one sample in a study of T cell responses to AZD1222 COVID-19 vaccine. The method was immunoSEQ multiplex PCR; TCRdb's version includes in-frame clones alone and lacks a portion of them. The sample holds around 140,000 clones, over 75% seen once. The sample here was peripheral blood, taken on day 0 of AZD1222 vaccination. All receptors come from an adult in good health.

This clone was observed once. The V and J genes are TRBV6-5 and TRBJ2-1; no clear D gene. Germline V CDR1 and CDR2: MNHEY, SVGAGI. Trimming removed 2 bases at V and 6 bases at J, with 14 bases between. This CDR3 spans 15 amino acids. The CDR3 spells CASSYVGIIPNEQFF. The CDR3 bases are TGTGCCAGCAGTTACGTGGGGATTATCCCCAATGAGCAGTTCTTC.

The V call is TRBV27, the J call TRBJ2-1, with 10 bases lining up with TRBD1. Looked up from germline, CDR1 is MNHEY and CDR2 is SMNVEV (reference sequence). J lost 1 base, V lost 2 bases, and 5 bases had no gene match. The length of the CDR3 is 17 residues. CDR3 sequence (DNA): TGTGCCAGCAGTTTAAGGGGGACAGGGGATTCCTACAATGAGCAGTTCTTC. It yields the protein CASSLRGTGDSYNEQFF.

The chain recombines TRBV11-1 with TRBJ1-2; the D gene is possibly TRBD1 (5 bases). The ends were cut back, 4 bases at V and 3 bases at J, with 15 bases in the middle. This CDR3 contains 15 residues. Germline V gene sequence: CDR1 SGHAT, CDR2 FQDESV (reference sequence). In DNA, the CDR3 is TGTGCCAGCAGCTCGCGGCAGGGTTGGGACTATGGCTACACCTTC. Its translation is CASSSRQGWDYGYTF.

The chain couples TRBV27 to TRBJ1-4; TRBD1 aligns across 9 bases. Germline CDR1 is MNHEY and CDR2 is SMNVEV (reference sequence). The CDR3 length is 16 residues. V gave up 8 bases and J gave up 5 bases; unmatched junction bases: 12. DNA of the CDR3: TGTGCCAGCTCCAGGTCCTCCGGGACAGGGAATGAAAAACTGTTTTTT. The encoded protein is CASSRSSGTGNEKLFF.

The chain has TRBV5-1 and TRBJ2-2, with 8 bases aligning to TRBD2. The germline V gene has CDR1 SGHRS and CDR2 YFSETQ. V gave up 2 bases and J gave up 3 bases; unmatched junction bases: 3. The CDR3 extends over 15 amino acids. The CDR3 loop reads CASSFGLAYTGELFF. For the CDR3, the DNA is TGCGCCAGCAGCTTTGGACTAGCTTACACCGGGGAGCTGTTTTTT.

This chain uses TRBV12-5 with TRBJ2-2; D tentatively fits TRBD1 or TRBD2 (5 bases each). The germline V gene has CDR1 LGHNT and CDR2 FRNRAP. Between the trimmed V and J ends, which lost 4 bases and 0 bases, there was a span of 6 bases. The CDR3 loop spans 14 amino acids. The CDR3 DNA follows: TGTGCTAGTGGTTCGGGACCGAACACCGGGGAGCTGTTTTTT. Amino acid sequence: CASGSGPNTGELFF.

V gene TRBV30 combines with J gene TRBJ2-3; the D is unclear. V lost 3 bases and J lost 0, with 10 bases in between. Germline V gene data show CDR1 as GTSNPN and CDR2 as SVGIG (reference sequence). This CDR3 spans 14 amino acids. The CDR3 region is CAWRVAPSTDTQYF. The CDR3 nucleotides read TGTGCCTGGAGGGTAGCCCCTAGCACAGATACGCAGTATTTT.

The chain carries TRBV3-1 (or the pseudogene TRBV3-2) and TRBJ1-6; tentatively, D is TRBD1 (5 bases). The CDR3 has 19 amino acids. V dropped 3 bases and J dropped 4 bases, with 22 bases sitting between them. CDR1 is LGHDT, CDR2 YNNKEL, per germline (reference sequence). CDR3 residues: CASSQAKGPTFFYNSPLHF. The CDR3 DNA reads as TGTGCCAGCAGCCAGGCCAAGGGACCGACTTTCTTTTATAATTCACCCCTCCACTTT.

The rearrangement joins TRBV5-1 to TRBJ2-3, with a tentative D call TRBD2 (6 bases). V shed 5 bases and J shed 2 bases, with 15 bases lying between them. The length of the CDR3 is 15 residues. Germline V gene data show CDR1 as SGHRS and CDR2 as YFSETQ. CDR3 nucleotide sequence: TGCGCCAGCAGGGGGGGAGTGGCCGTCACAGATACGCAGTATTTT. This codes for CASRGGVAVTDTQYF.

This clone was recorded a few times. J is TRBJ1-5 and V is TRBV14; 10 nucleotides align to TRBD1. The CDR3 spans 15 residues. V trimming: 1 base; J trimming: 6 bases; junction bases outside the gene matches: 3. CDR1 and CDR2 from the germline V gene are SGHDN and FVKESK. CDR3 in DNA: TGTGCCAGCAGCCAAGGACAGGGGGCAGGTCAGCCCCAGCATTTT. Translated: CASSQGQGAGQPQHF.

This clone appeared a single time. The chain recombines TRBV5-1 with TRBJ1-2; a possible D gene is TRBD1 (6 bases). The germline V and J ends were trimmed by 0 bases and 5 bases, with 14 bases remaining between them. This CDR3 is built from 15 residues. CDR1 SGHRS and CDR2 YFSETQ come from the germline V gene. The CDR3 DNA sequence: TGCGCCAGCAGCTTGGTCCCCGGGCAGGGGTATGGCTACACCTTC. As protein: CASSLVPGQGYGYTF.

The chain has TRBV19 and TRBJ2-7; 7 bases are shared with TRBD1. J gave up 2 bases and V 4 bases, and 11 bases lay outside the gene matches. Germline loops: CDR1 LNHDA, CDR2 SQIVND (reference sequence). The CDR3 length is 16 residues. The CDR3 loop is CASSTHGQAGTYEQYF. CDR3 nucleotide sequence: TGTGCCAGTAGTACCCACGGACAGGCAGGAACCTACGAGCAGTACTTC.

The chain uses TRBV5-1 and TRBJ1-3; a weak D match, TRBD1 (6 bases). V was shortened by 4 bases and J by 2 bases, with 10 bases between the two germline ends. Germline V CDR1 and CDR2: SGHRS, YFSETQ. The CDR3 sequence is 14 residues long. This CDR3 reads CASSVTGTGNTIYF. The CDR3 region has the DNA TGCGCCAGCAGCGTAACAGGGACTGGAAACACCATATATTTT.

The chain joins TRBV28 to TRBJ1-6; D ambiguous. The CDR3 is 14 amino acids. Germline CDR1 is MDHEN and CDR2 is SYDVKM. V gave up 4 bases and J gave up 5 bases, with 9 bases separating them. This chain's CDR3 is CASSSPADNSPLHF. CDR3 DNA: TGTGCCAGCAGTTCGCCAGCTGATAATTCACCCCTCCACTTT.

The genes are TRBV7-9 and TRBJ2-3; D might be TRBD1 (6 bases). Trimming removed 4 bases from V and 4 bases from J, with 9 bases in between. Germline assignment: CDR1 SEHNR and CDR2 FQNEAQ (reference sequence). This CDR3 is 13 amino acids long. CDR3: CASSSGGADTQYF. CDR3 DNA: TGTGCCAGCAGCTCTGGGGGCGCAGATACGCAGTATTTT.

The chain is built from TRBV10-2 and TRBJ2-7; D is unresolved. V was pared by 2 bases and J by 0 bases, with 8 bases between. CDR1 is WSHSY and CDR2 is SAAADI in the germline V gene. This CDR3 is 14 amino acids long. The CDR3: CASSEVSLSYEQYF. As DNA, the CDR3 is TGCGCCAGCAGTGAGGTATCCCTCTCCTACGAGCAGTACTTC.

This clone was found a few times. The J gene is TRBJ2-1, the V gene TRBV7-9; TRBD2 agrees at 7 bases. The CDR3 has 14 amino acids. V shed 5 bases, J shed 7 bases, and the junction held 8 bases outside the gene matches. The germline CDR1 and CDR2 sequences are SEHNR and FQNEAQ (reference sequence). CDR3: CASSTRLAGNEQFF. CDR3 nucleotides: TGTGCCAGCAGCACCCGACTAGCAGGAAATGAGCAGTTCTTC.

This chain links TRBV12-5 with TRBJ2-4; D not resolved. With 1 base removed from V and 0 bases from J, the gap between germline ends came to 10 bases. Per germline, CDR1 LGHNT and CDR2 FRNRAP. The CDR3 has 16 amino acids. The CDR3 loop is CASGLAQNRAKNIQYF. DNA for the CDR3: TGTGCTAGTGGTTTGGCTCAGAATCGAGCCAAAAACATTCAGTACTTC.

The J gene is TRBJ2-7, the V gene TRBV15; D is perhaps TRBD2 (5 bases). Trimming shortened V by 4 bases and J by 6 bases, and 16 bases separated the two germline ends. Germline-derived CDR1 and CDR2 are LNHNV and YYDKDF (reference sequence). This CDR3 contains 14 residues. The CDR3 reads CATSNREAVGEQYF. CDR3 nucleotides: TGTGCCACCAGCAACCGAGAAGCGGTTGGCGAGCAGTACTTC.

This chain uses TRBV6-2 or TRBV6-3 with TRBJ2-1; D is undetermined. Germline V CDR1 and CDR2: MNHEY, SVGEGT. CDR3 length: 16 residues. Trimming took 0 bases from V and 1 from J, leaving 10 bases between them. Written as DNA, the CDR3 is TGTGCCAGCAGTTACTCGGGCTTCGCATCCTACAATGAGCAGTTCTTC. It translates to CASSYSGFASYNEQFF.

The chain carries TRBV4-1 and TRBJ1-4; D is undetermined. The V and J ends lost 1 base and 6 bases respectively, with 6 bases between them. This CDR3 is built from 13 residues. Germline V gene sequence: CDR1 MGHRA, CDR2 YSYEKL. CDR3 amino acids: CASSQVADEKLFF. The CDR3 DNA reads TGCGCCAGCAGCCAAGTAGCAGATGAAAAACTGTTTTTT.

This clone was seen only once. The gene calls are TRBV19 and TRBJ1-1; tentative D call: TRBD1 (5 bases). The V end lost 7 bases, the J end lost 4 bases, and 16 bases lay between the germline ends. This CDR3 contains 14 residues. Germline V gene lookup returns CDR1 LNHDA and CDR2 SQIVND (reference sequence). The DNA of the CDR3 is TGTGCCAGTACCTTTGGAGTTGGGGGCACTGAAGCTTTCTTT. Translated, it gives CASTFGVGGTEAFF.

The rearrangement uses TRBV30 and TRBJ1-5; perhaps TRBD1 as D (6 bases). V was clipped by 2 bases and J by 6 bases, with 20 bases between them. CDR1 and CDR2 from the germline V gene are GTSNPN and SVGIG (reference sequence). The CDR3 is made up of 16 amino acids. DNA of the CDR3: TGTGCCTGGAGTCCCATTTCGGGGGGCGCGGGTCAGCCCCAGCATTTT. Translation gives CAWSPISGGAGQPQHF.

CDR3 loop: CSASPGVAPYEQYF. The DNA for the CDR3 is TGCAGTGCTAGTCCCGGGGTAGCCCCCTACGAGCAGTACTTC. The V call is TRBV20-1, the J call TRBJ2-7; D possibly corresponds to TRBD2 (5 bases). CDR1 and CDR2 from the germline V gene are DFQATT and SNEGSKA (reference sequence). Trimming stripped 3 bases from V and 2 bases from J, with 14 bases between. The length of the CDR3 is 14 residues.

The gene calls are TRBV28 and TRBJ2-7; D is tentatively TRBD1 or TRBD2 (5 bases each). Trimming stripped 8 bases from V and 4 bases from J, with 15 bases between. The CDR3 has 13 residues. Germline values: CDR1 MDHEN, CDR2 SYDVKM. For the CDR3, the DNA is TGTGCCAGCCGCCATGGGACCACTTACGAGCAGTACTTC. This codes for CASRHGTTYEQYF.

The rearrangement uses TRBV5-4 and TRBJ2-7; TRBD2 matches 8 bases. From germline, CDR1 is SGHNT and CDR2 YYREEE (reference sequence). The J segment lost 4 bases and the V segment lost 1 base, leaving 4 bases of the junction unmatched. The CDR3 is made up of 14 amino acids. This CDR3 reads CASSLSSGFYEQYF. The CDR3 nucleotides are TGTGCCAGCAGCTTGTCTAGCGGGTTTTACGAGCAGTACTTC.

This clone was seen once. The CDR3 region is CASSALAGGPDTQYF. The CDR3 DNA reads as TGTGCCAGTAGTGCTCTAGCGGGGGGGCCAGATACGCAGTATTTT. This chain uses TRBV19 with TRBJ2-3; TRBD2 matches at 12 bases. Germline V gives CDR1 LNHDA, CDR2 SQIVND (reference sequence). This CDR3 is 15 amino acids long. V gave up 5 bases and J gave up 4 bases; unmatched junction bases: 4.